Listed below are T cell receptor beta chains from one sample, sequenced in a study of cytomegalovirus exposure and HLA in healthy donors. Repertoires were generated with immunoSEQ multiplex PCR, while TCRdb's copy carries only in-frame clones and drops some. The sample holds approximately 81,000 clones, around 80% seen once. The sequenced sample consisted of PBMCs. The receptor set was obtained from a man aged 45-65 years in good health and CMV-seropositive. Both conserved end residues are part of each CDR3. The order of the fields is V gene, J gene, D gene, clone size, CDR3 DNA, CDR3 protein. D genes are given only for firm matches. Clone size is shown for a subset of rows, as once, few, many or a class of expanded clone.

>TRBV25-1|TRBJ2-3|NA|NA
TGTGCCAGCAGTGAATATATAGGGGGAGGCACAGATACGCAGTATTTT
CASSEYIGGGTDTQYF
>TRBV7-5|TRBJ2-2|NA|NA
NA
CVRSESVAGGIPGELFF
>TRBV4-1|TRBJ1-5|NA|NA
TGCGCCAGCAGCCAAGATATTGTTACGGGGTTGGAGCCCCAGCATTTT
CASSQDIVTGLEPQHF
>TRBV7-2|TRBJ2-1|NA|NA
TGTGCCAGCAGCTTGGGGCGGGGACCCTACGATGAGCAGTTCTTC
CASSLGRGPYDEQFF
>TRBV5-6|TRBJ2-1|TRBD2|few
TGTGCCAGCAGCCCCGTTGATGGGACTAGCGGCACCAGGCAGTTCTTC
CASSPVDGTSGTRQFF
>TRBV18|TRBJ2-7|NA|few
TGTGCCAGCTCCCCATCCAGTGTCACCTACGAGCAGTACTTC
CASSPSSVTYEQYF
>TRBV7-2|TRBJ2-7|NA|NA
TGTGCCAGCAGCTTAGCCCCAGCCTACGAGCAGTACTTC
CASSLAPAYEQYF
>TRBV11-1|TRBJ2-5|NA|NA
TGTGCCAGCAGCTTGTCAAACCAAGAGACCCAGTACTTC
CASSLSNQETQYF
>TRBV19|TRBJ2-1|TRBD2|few
TGTGCCAGTGGACTAGCCCGAAGCTCCTACAATGAGCAGTTCTTC
CASGLARSSYNEQFF
>TRBV5-1|TRBJ2-7|TRBD2|NA
TGCGCCAGCAGCTTGGGGGGGGGTTTGGATTCCGCTCACTACGAGCAGTACTTC
CASSLGGGLDSAHYEQYF
>TRBV5-4|TRBJ2-7|TRBD2|NA
TGTGCCAGCAGCGGGGGGACTAGCGGGAGGTCACCACTCTACGAGCAGTACTTC
CASSGGTSGRSPLYEQYF
>TRBV5-5|TRBJ2-2|NA|NA
TGTGCCAGCAGCCGGTCCACTAGTGGGAACACCGGGGAGCTGTTTTTT
CASSRSTSGNTGELFF
>TRBV10-3|TRBJ1-2|NA|NA
TGTGCCATCTCTGGTGTCGGGAGCCCGATGGGCTACACCTTC
CAISGVGSPMGYTF
>TRBV11-2|TRBJ2-5|TRBD1|NA
TGTGCCAGCAGCCCGACAGGGGGGGAGACCCAGTACTTC
CASSPTGGETQYF
>TRBV30|TRBJ1-2|TRBD1|NA
TGTGCCGCTCCCGGGACAGACTATGGCTACACCTTC
CAAPGTDYGYTF
>TRBV5-6|TRBJ1-2|NA|NA
TGTGCCAGCAGCTTGGGGGGCACTAACTATGGCTACACCTTC
CASSLGGTNYGYTF
>TRBV11-3|TRBJ1-1|NA|NA
TGTGCCAGCAGCTTAACTCAAAAAAACACTGAAGCTTTCTTT
CASSLTQKNTEAFF
>TRBV7-9|TRBJ2-3|NA|NA
TGTGCCAGCAGTCAAACGGCAGATACGCAGTATTTT
CASSQTADTQYF
>TRBV27|TRBJ2-5|NA|once
TGTGCCAGCACTCCTGACCGGACCTTTACAGGGACCCAGTACTTC
CASTPDRTFTGTQYF
>TRBV11-3|TRBJ2-7|NA|NA
TGTGCCAGCAGCCAGTGGGCCCAGACACCCTACGAGCAGTACTTC
CASSQWAQTPYEQYF
>TRBV19|TRBJ2-4|NA|NA
TGTGCCAGTATGGACGGCAGCCTAGCCAAAAACAGTCAGTACTTC
CASMDGSLAKNSQYF
>TRBV2|TRBJ2-7|NA|NA
TGTGCCAGCAGTGAACTGGGCCCCTACGAGCAGTACTTC
CASSELGPYEQYF
>TRBV5-1|TRBJ1-1|TRBD1|NA
TGCGCCAGCAGCTGGGACAGCAAAAAGGCTGGAAACACTGAAGCTTTCTTT
CASSWDSKKAGNTEAFF
>TRBV9|TRBJ2-2|NA|NA
TGTGCCAGCAGCGTAGTGGCCACCACCGGGGAGCTGTTTTTT
CASSVVATTGELFF
>TRBV6-1|TRBJ1-5|NA|NA
TGTGCCAGCAGTGCTGGAGGGGAGTATCCCCAGCATTTT
CASSAGGEYPQHF